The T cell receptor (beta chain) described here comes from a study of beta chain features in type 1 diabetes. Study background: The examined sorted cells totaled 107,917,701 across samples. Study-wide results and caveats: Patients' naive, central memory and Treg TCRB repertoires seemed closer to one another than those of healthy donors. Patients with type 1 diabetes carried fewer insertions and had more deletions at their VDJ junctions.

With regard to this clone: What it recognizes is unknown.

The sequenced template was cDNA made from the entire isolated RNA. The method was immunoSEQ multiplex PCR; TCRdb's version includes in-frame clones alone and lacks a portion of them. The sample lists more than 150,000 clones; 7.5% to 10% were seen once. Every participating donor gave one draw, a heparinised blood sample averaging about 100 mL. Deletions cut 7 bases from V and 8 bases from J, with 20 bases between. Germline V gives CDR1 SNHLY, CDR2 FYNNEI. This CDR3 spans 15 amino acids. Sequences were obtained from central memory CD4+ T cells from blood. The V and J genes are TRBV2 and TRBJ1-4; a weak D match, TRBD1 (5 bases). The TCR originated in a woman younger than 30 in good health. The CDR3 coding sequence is TGTGCCAGCACCCCCCAGGGAACATCTGGAGAAAAACTGTTTTTT. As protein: CASTPQGTSGEKLFF. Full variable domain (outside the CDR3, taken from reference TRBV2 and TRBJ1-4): EPEVTQTPSHQVTQMGQEVILRCVPISNHLYFYWYRQILGQKVEFLVSFYNNEISEKSEIFDDQFSVERPDGSNFTLKIRSTKLEDSAMYFCASTPQGTSGEKLFFGSGTQLSVL.